Below, one T cell receptor (beta chain) is given with its context. Its matching antigen is unknown. These data are taken from a study of shared clonotypes between healthy human individuals. Study-wide points: Some naive CD4 clonotypes, roughly 4.8%, turned up in common across several donors. Memory subsets had estimated richness that was generally smaller than that of naive subsets.

Measured with immunoSEQ multiplex PCR; TCRdb has only the in-frame clones, and not every one. This table holds about 960,000 clones, approximately 76% found once. Trimming pared 0 bases from V and 2 bases from J, leaving 11 bases between. Per the germline V gene, CDR1 is MNHEY and CDR2 is SVGAGI. The CDR3 consists of 15 residues. The rearrangement joins TRBV6-5 to TRBJ2-7; D tentatively reads TRBD1 or TRBD2 (6 bases each). The clonotype was recovered from a man aged 18 to 30 in good health. The sample was memory CD4+ T cells sorted from blood. As for subset: CD45RA-negative fraction. CDR3 DNA sequence: TGTGCCAGCAGTTACTCCTTTAGGGGGGCCTACGAGCAGTACTTC. This translates into CASSYSFRGAYEQYF.